This TCR beta chain was recovered during a study of long-term antiretroviral therapy in people with HIV. At the survey level, the v3.0 immunoSEQ assay was run. This table comes from immunoSEQ multiplex PCR, and its TCRdb copy is limited to in-frame clones, with some not included. Of roughly 38,000 clones in the sample, approximately 80% were seen once. Notes on the study in general: Blood in the study was drawn between 2004 and 2017, possibly under older ART regimens, which may be less effective than current ones.

The germline V gene encodes CDR1 LGHNA and CDR2 YNFKEQ. Trimming shortened V by 0 bases and J by 3 bases, and 11 bases separated the two germline ends. CDR3 size: 15 residues. To note about this clone: Its antigen is as yet unknown.

The chain uses TRBV4-2 and TRBJ1-2; D not resolved. Material: unsorted PBMCs, obtained 0.3 years after starting antiretroviral therapy. The sequence was collected from a man aged 18 to 30 with HIV. Written as DNA, the CDR3 is TGTGCCAGCAGCCAAGAAGGAACCCCCTACTATGGCTACACCTTC. Amino acid sequence: CASSQEGTPYYGYTF.